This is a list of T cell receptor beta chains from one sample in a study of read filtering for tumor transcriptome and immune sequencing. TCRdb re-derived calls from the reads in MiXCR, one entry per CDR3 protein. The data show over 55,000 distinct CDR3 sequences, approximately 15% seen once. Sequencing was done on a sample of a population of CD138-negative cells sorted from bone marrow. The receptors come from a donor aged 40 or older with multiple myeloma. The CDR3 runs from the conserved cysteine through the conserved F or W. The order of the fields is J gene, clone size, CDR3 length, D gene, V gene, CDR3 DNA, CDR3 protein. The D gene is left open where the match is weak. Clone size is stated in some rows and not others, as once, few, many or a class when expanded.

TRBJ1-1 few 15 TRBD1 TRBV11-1 TGTGCCAGCAGCTTGGACAGGGATTCAAACACTGAAGCTTTCTTT CASSLDRDSNTEAFF
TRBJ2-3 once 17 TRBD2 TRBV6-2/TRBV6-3 TGTGCCAGCAGCCTACCGACTAGCGGGCCTTTCGCAGATACGCAGTATTTT CASSLPTSGPFADTQYF
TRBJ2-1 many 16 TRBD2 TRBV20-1 TGCAGTGCTAGTGGACTAGCATCGAGCTCCTACAATGAGCAGTTCTTC CSASGLASSSYNEQFF
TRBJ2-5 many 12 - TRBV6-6 TGTGCCAGCAGTTACAGTTCCGAGACCCAGTACTTC CASSYSSETQYF
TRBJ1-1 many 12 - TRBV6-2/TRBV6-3 TGTGCCAGCACCTACGGCTACACTGAAGCTTTCTTT CASTYGYTEAFF
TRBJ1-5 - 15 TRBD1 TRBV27 TGTGCCAGCAGGTCAGGACAGGGTGGCAATCAGCCCCAGCATTTT CASRSGQGGNQPQHF
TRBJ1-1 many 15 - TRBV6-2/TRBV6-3 TGTGCCAGCAGTTACTCGGCAGGGTCTTTGACTGAAGCTTTCTTT CASSYSAGSLTEAFF
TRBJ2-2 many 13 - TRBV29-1 TGCAGCGTTTCGGGCCTTCGGACCGGGGAGCTGTTTTTT CSVSGLRTGELFF
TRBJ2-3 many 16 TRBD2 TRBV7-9 TGTGCCAGCAGCTTCCGGACTAGCGGGAGGCCAGATACGCAGTATTTT CASSFRTSGRPDTQYF
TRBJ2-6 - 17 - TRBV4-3 TGCGCCAGCAGCCAAGAACTCCCTGGGTCTGGGGCCAACGTCCTGACTTTC CASSQELPGSGANVLTF
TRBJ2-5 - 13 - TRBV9 TGTGCCAGCAGTACCAGGAGCTGGGAGACCCAGTACTTC CASSTRSWETQYF
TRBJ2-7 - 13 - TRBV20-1 TGCAGTGCTAGGTCGGGACCAACCTACGAGCAGTATTTC CSARSGPTYEQYF
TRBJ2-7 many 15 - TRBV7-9 TGTGCCAGCAGCTTTTCGGCAGGGGCCAACTACGAGCAGTACTTC CASSFSAGANYEQYF
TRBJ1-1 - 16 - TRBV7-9 TGTGCCAGCAGCTTAGGGATGATACAACCGAACACTGAAGCTTTCTTT CASSLGMIQPNTEAFF
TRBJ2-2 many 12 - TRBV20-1 TGCAGTGCTGGAAAGGGGACCGGGGAGCTGTTTTTT CSAGKGTGELFF
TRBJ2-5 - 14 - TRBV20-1 TGCAGTGCTAGATTGACGACCAATCAAGAGACCCAGTACTTC CSARLTTNQETQYF
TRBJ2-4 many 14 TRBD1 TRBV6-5 TGTGCCAGCAGTTACCGGACAGGGTTTGACATTCAGTACTTC CASSYRTGFDIQYF
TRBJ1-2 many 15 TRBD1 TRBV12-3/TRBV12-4 TGTGCCAGCAGTTCCGAACAGGGGGCGAGGTATGGCTACACCTTC CASSSEQGARYGYTF
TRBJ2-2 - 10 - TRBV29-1 TGCAGCGTTGGAAACGGGGAGCTGTTTTTT CSVGNGELFF
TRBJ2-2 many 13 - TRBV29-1 TGCAGCGTTCACGGCGGGTTCACCGGGGAGCTGTTTTTT CSVHGGFTGELFF
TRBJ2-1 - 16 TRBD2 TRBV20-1 TGCAGTGCTGCCGCCGGGACTAGCGGGAGGTTTAATGAGCAGTTCTTC CSAAAGTSGRFNEQFF
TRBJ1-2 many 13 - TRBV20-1 TGCAGTGCTGGGTTTGGGGGGGCCTATGGCTACACCTTC CSAGFGGAYGYTF
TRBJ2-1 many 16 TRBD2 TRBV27 TGTGCCAGCAGTTCCTGGACTAGCGGTGGCTACAATGAGCAGTTCTTC CASSSWTSGGYNEQFF
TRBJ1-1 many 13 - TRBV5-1 TGCGCCAGCAGCCAACAGGGAGGAACTGAAGCTTTCTTT CASSQQGGTEAFF
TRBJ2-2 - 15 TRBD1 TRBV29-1 TGCAGCGCCCGGGACAGTGGGGGTGGCACCGGGGAGCTGTTTTTT CSARDSGGGTGELFF
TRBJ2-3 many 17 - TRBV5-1 TGCGCCAGCAGCCCAAGTGTAGGGGGAGTCAGCACAGATACGCAGTATTTT CASSPSVGGVSTDTQYF
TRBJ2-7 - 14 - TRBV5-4 TGTGCCAGCAGCCTACGGGACTCCAACTACGAGCAGTACTTC CASSLRDSNYEQYF
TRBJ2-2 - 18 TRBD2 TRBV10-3 TGTGCCATCAGTTCCGACGGGACTAGCCGGGTTAACACCGGGGAGCTGTTTTTT CAISSDGTSRVNTGELFF
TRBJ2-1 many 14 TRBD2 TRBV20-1 TGCAGTGCTGACTCTAGCGGGAGTTCATATGAGCAGTTCTTC CSADSSGSSYEQFF
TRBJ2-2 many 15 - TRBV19 TGTGCCAGTTCCTCGGACCGAGCGAACACCGGGGAGCTGTTTTTT CASSSDRANTGELFF
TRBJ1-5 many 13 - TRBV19 TGTGCCAGTAGCCACCCGGGACATCAGCCCCAGCATTTT CASSHPGHQPQHF
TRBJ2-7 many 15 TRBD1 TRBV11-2 TGTGCCAGCAGAAAGCCCGGGACAGGCTCCTACGAGCAGTACTTC CASRKPGTGSYEQYF
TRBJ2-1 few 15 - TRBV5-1 TGCGCCAGCACATTGGAGGGACAGCTCTACAATGAGCAGTTCTTC CASTLEGQLYNEQFF
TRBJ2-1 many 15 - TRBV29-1 TGCAGCGGTCAACTGGGGCTTCTCGCCTACAATGAGCAGTTCTTC CSGQLGLLAYNEQFF
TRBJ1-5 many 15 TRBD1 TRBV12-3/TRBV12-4 TGTGCCAGCAGCCCAAAGGGGGCCGGCAATCAGCCCCAGCATTTT CASSPKGAGNQPQHF
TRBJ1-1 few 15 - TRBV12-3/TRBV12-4 TGTGCCAGCAGTTTAGGTAGTGGCAGGAACACTGAAGCTTTCTTT CASSLGSGRNTEAFF
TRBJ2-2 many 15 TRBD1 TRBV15 TGTGCCACCAGCAGAGATGGACAGGCCGACGGGGAGCTGTTTTTT CATSRDGQADGELFF
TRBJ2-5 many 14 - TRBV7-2 TGTGCCAGCAGCCCACTGACTAGTCCGGAGACCCAGTACTTC CASSPLTSPETQYF
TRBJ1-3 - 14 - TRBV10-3 TGTGCCATCAGTGAAACAGGCGGTGGAAACACCATATATTTT CAISETGGGNTIYF
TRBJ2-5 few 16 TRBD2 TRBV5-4 TGTGCCAGCAGCTCCCGAGATAGCGGGTCACAAGAGACCCAGTACTTC CASSSRDSGSQETQYF
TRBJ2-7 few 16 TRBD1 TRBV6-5 TGTGCCAGCAGCTCCCTACCGGGACAGGGGTTGGACGAGCAGTACTTC CASSSLPGQGLDEQYF
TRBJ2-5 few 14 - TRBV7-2 TGTGCCAGCAGCTTATTGACTAGCCAGGGGCGAAAGTACTTC CASSLLTSQGRKYF
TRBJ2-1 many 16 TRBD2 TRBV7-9 TGTGCCAGCAGCCCCTTGGGACTAGCGTCCTACAATGAGCAGTTCTTC CASSPLGLASYNEQFF
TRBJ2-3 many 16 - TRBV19 TGTGCCAGTAGTCTGCAGCGGGTAGGCGTCACAGATACGCAGTATTTT CASSLQRVGVTDTQYF
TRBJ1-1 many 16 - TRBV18 TGTGCCAGCTCACTCGGAGGGGGGTGGGTCAACACTGAAGCTTTCTTT CASSLGGGWVNTEAFF
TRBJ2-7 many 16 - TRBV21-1 TGTGCCAGCATCCCAATTCGGACGAACCTCTATCGCGAGCAGTACTTC CASIPIRTNLYREQYF
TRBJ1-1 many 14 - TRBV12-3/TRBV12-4 TGTGCCAGCAGTTTATCTGGGACTCACACTGAAGCTTTCTTT CASSLSGTHTEAFF